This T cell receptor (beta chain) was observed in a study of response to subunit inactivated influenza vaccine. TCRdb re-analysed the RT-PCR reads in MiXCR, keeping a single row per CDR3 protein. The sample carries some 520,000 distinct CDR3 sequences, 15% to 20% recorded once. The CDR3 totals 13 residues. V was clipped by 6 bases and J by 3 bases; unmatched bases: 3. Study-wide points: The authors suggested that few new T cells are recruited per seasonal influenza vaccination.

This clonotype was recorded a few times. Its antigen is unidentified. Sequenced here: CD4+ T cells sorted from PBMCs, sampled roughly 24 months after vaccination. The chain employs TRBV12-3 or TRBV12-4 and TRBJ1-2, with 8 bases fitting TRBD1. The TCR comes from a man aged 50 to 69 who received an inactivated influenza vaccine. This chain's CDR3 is CASRRQGYYGYTF. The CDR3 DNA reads TGTGCCAGCAGACGACAGGGGTACTATGGCTACACCTTC.